A single TCR beta chain is shown here with its context. Germline V gene lookup returns CDR1 LNHDA and CDR2 SQIVND (reference sequence). With V trimmed by 6 bases and J by 1 base, 4 bases remained unmatched. This CDR3 region has 17 residues. The repertoire was sequenced with immunoSEQ multiplex PCR; TCRdb's copy has only in-frame clones and lacks some. This sample has roughly 200,000 clones, with more than 80% found just once. This record comes from a study of blood T cell repertoires in COVID-19. The receptor comes from a young man who had recovered from COVID-19. The source material was PBMCs or T cells enriched from blood (not recorded which). V usage is TRBV19 and J usage is TRBJ2-2, with TRBD2 identical over 14 bases. The CDR3 loop reads CASRPGTSGRNTGELFF. CDR3 DNA: TGTGCCAGTAGGCCCGGGACTAGCGGGAGGAACACCGGGGAGCTGTTTTTT.